The T cell receptor (beta chain) described here comes from a study of identical twins. Points from the study as a whole: Models came in too low on out-of-frame TCR alpha sharing in monozygotic twins. Zero-insertion analyses were open to partial confounding by invariant MAIT and iNKT cells.

A universal primer site arose from template switching, and cDNA bore unique molecular identifiers. TCRdb passed the 5' RACE reads through MiXCR, listing each CDR3 protein once. The table records approximately 530,000 distinct CDR3 sequences, around 20% of them present only once. CDR1 MDHEN and CDR2 SYDVKM come from the germline V gene. CDR3 length equals 15 residues. V lost 6 bases, J lost 7 bases, and 19 bases lay in between. Concerning this clonotype itself: What it recognizes is unknown.

Another study also made use of these data, one on yellow fever vaccine responses in identical twins.

The sequenced sample consisted of CD4+ T cells sorted from blood. The rearrangement joins TRBV28 to TRBJ2-1; tentative D call: TRBD2 (6 bases). The TCR originated in a woman in her late teens or twenties in good health. The CDR3 spells CASSRGKPGSNEQFF. DNA of the CDR3: TGTGCCAGCAGCCGGGGGAAACCCGGGTCGAATGAGCAGTTCTTC.